A single sample is the source of the 20 T cell receptor beta chains below, sequenced in a study of OX40 agonist ivuxolimab in advanced cancers. Some clones are missing from TCRdb's copy, which holds only in-frame ones; the method was immunoSEQ multiplex PCR. The sample holds tens of thousands of clones; more than 75% are singletons and the top ten take about a third. The sequences come from CD4+ or CD8+ T cells sorted from blood, collected in a trial of the OX40 agonist ivuxolimab. Source of these receptors: an adult with an advanced solid tumor such as melanoma, head and neck, liver or kidney cancer.

The V and J genes are TRBV15 and TRBJ1-3; D unclear. The V and J ends lost 0 bases and 0 bases respectively, with 6 bases between them. CDR3 size: 15 residues. The V gene's germline CDR1 is LNHNV and CDR2 YYDKDF (reference sequence). Here the CDR3 reads CATSRDRFSGNTIYF. The CDR3 DNA reads as TGTGCCACCAGCAGAGACAGGTTCTCTGGAAACACCATATATTTT.

The chain links TRBV7-6 to TRBJ2-1; TRBD2 matches at 16 bases. CDR1 is SGHVS, CDR2 FNYEAQ, per germline. With V trimmed by 3 bases and J by 10 bases, 18 bases remained unmatched. This CDR3 has 20 residues. CDR3 DNA sequence: TGTGCCAGCAGCTTGCCAGCGGGGGGGACTAGCGGGAGGGCCGTCGGAGAGCAGTTCTTC. Protein sequence: CASSLPAGGTSGRAVGEQFF.

This chain links TRBV7-6 with TRBJ2-7, with 12 bases matching TRBD2. V gave up 5 bases and J gave up 9 bases; unmatched junction bases: 11. The length of the CDR3 is 15 residues. Germline values: CDR1 SGHVS, CDR2 FNYEAQ. Here the CDR3 reads CASSPTTSGSGVQYF. The DNA of the CDR3 is TGTGCCAGCAGCCCCACGACTAGCGGGAGTGGGGTGCAGTACTTC.

This chain links TRBV27 with TRBJ2-7, with D possibly being TRBD1 (6 bases). V was trimmed by 0 bases and J by 0 bases, leaving 9 bases between them. CDR3 length equals 15 residues. Germline values: CDR1 MNHEY, CDR2 SMNVEV (reference sequence). CDR3 sequence: CASSLSPGASYEQYF. CDR3 DNA: TGTGCCAGCAGTTTATCCCCAGGGGCCTCCTACGAGCAGTACTTC.

The chain combines TRBV4-2 with TRBJ1-2; D gene uncertain. Germline loops: CDR1 LGHNA, CDR2 YNFKEQ. Trimming took off 0 bases at V and 5 bases at J, with 16 bases between the two ends. The CDR3 loop spans 16 amino acids. CDR3 DNA: TGTGCCAGCAGCCAAGATACGCCGTCCGGATGGTATGGCTACACCTTC. Encoded protein: CASSQDTPSGWYGYTF.

For the CDR3, the DNA is TGTGCCAGCAGCGAAGGTGATAGCAATCAGCCCCAGCATTTT. It is translated as CASSEGDSNQPQHF. The V call is TRBV9, the J call TRBJ1-5; D uncertain. This CDR3 has 14 residues. V lost 3 bases to trimming and J lost 0 bases, with 7 bases between them. Germline CDR1 is SGDLS and CDR2 is YYNGEE.

This chain joins TRBV7-9 and TRBJ2-7; D perhaps matches TRBD1 (5 bases). The CDR3 loop spans 13 amino acids. Trimming cost V 3 bases and J 6 bases, with 12 bases left between them. The germline V gene encodes CDR1 SEHNR and CDR2 FQNEAQ (reference sequence). DNA for the CDR3: TGTGCCAGCAGCTTTCAGGGATTGGGCGAGCAGTACTTC. Protein product: CASSFQGLGEQYF.

The J gene is TRBJ2-7, the V gene TRBV7-9; no clear D gene. The V end was cut by 4 bases, the J end by 0 bases, with 7 bases between. This CDR3 spans 13 amino acids. CDR1 SEHNR and CDR2 FQNEAQ come from the germline V gene (reference sequence). The DNA of the CDR3 is TGTGCCAGCAGCTCCCAATACTCCTACGAGCAGTACTTC. It codes for CASSSQYSYEQYF.

The chain has TRBV18 and TRBJ2-7, with D possibly called TRBD1 or TRBD2 (5 bases each). The ends were cut back, 3 bases at V and 2 bases at J, with 11 bases in the middle. Germline CDR1 and CDR2: KGHSH and LQKENI. This CDR3 is 14 amino acids long. CDR3 region: CASSPPGTAYEQYF. The CDR3 region has the DNA TGTGCCAGCTCACCGCCCGGGACGGCCTACGAGCAGTACTTC.

The V gene is TRBV19, the J gene TRBJ2-2; tentatively, D is TRBD1 (5 bases). Germline-derived CDR1 and CDR2 are LNHDA and SQIVND (reference sequence). The CDR3 extends over 14 amino acids. The V end lost 3 bases, the J end lost 7 bases, and 12 bases lay between the germline ends. The CDR3 DNA reads TGTGCCAGTAGTATGGGGCAGGGCTTCGGGGAGCTGTTTTTT. This gives the protein CASSMGQGFGELFF.

This chain joins TRBV7-8 and TRBJ2-1; 7 nucleotides match TRBD2. CDR3 length: 15 amino acids. Germline CDR1 and CDR2: SGHVS and FQNEAQ. The V and J ends lost 5 bases and 2 bases, in that order; junction bases with no gene match: 6. CDR3 DNA: TGTGCCAGCAGCCCCCAGCGGGGTACCTACAATGAGCAGTTCTTC. Amino acids: CASSPQRGTYNEQFF.

This clone came up a few times. The genes are TRBV27 and TRBJ1-1; D perhaps matches TRBD1 (5 bases). Per germline, CDR1 MNHEY and CDR2 SMNVEV (reference sequence). V lost 0 bases to trimming and J lost 4 bases, with 15 bases between them. This CDR3 spans 16 amino acids. The CDR3, as DNA: TGTGCCAGCAGTTTATCGTTCCCCCAAGGGGTCACTGAAGCTTTCTTT. It is translated as CASSLSFPQGVTEAFF.

This clone has only one observation. This sequence joins TRBV6-1 and TRBJ2-5; D is possibly TRBD2 (5 bases). The CDR3 covers 14 residues. The V end lost 2 bases, the J end lost 5 bases, and 12 bases lay between the germline ends. Per germline, CDR1 MNHNS and CDR2 SASEGT. The chain's CDR3 is CASSESTEAETQYF. CDR3 nucleotide sequence: TGTGCCAGCAGTGAATCCACGGAGGCGGAGACCCAGTACTTC.

The chain couples TRBV7-9 to TRBJ2-3, with TRBD1 as a possible D gene (6 bases). Germline V gene lookup returns CDR1 SEHNR and CDR2 FQNEAQ (reference sequence). CDR3 length: 13 amino acids. V lost 6 bases and J 1 base, leaving 8 bases between the germline ends. The CDR3 is CASSRQGTDTQYF. CDR3 nucleotides: TGTGCCAGCAGTAGACAGGGCACAGATACGCAGTATTTT.

CDR3: CASSPGNNEQFF. For the CDR3, the DNA is TGTGCCAGTAGTCCCGGGAACAATGAGCAGTTCTTC. This chain links TRBV19 with TRBJ2-1; D may be TRBD2 (5 bases). V lost 5 bases to trimming and J lost 5 bases, with 7 bases between them. The germline CDR1 and CDR2 sequences are LNHDA and SQIVND (reference sequence). The CDR3 contains 12 residues. The full variable domain, completed using reference TRBV19 and TRBJ2-1, is DGGITQSPKYLFRKEGQNVTLSCEQNLNHDAMYWYRQDPGQGLRLIYYSQIVNDFQKGDIAEGYSVSREKKESFPLTVTSAQKNPTAFYLCASSPGNNEQFFGPGTRLTVL.

The genes are TRBV15 and TRBJ1-5; no firm D call. The CDR3 covers 14 residues. The germline V gene has CDR1 LNHNV and CDR2 YYDKDF (reference sequence). Trimming shortened V by 5 bases and J by 0 bases, and 8 bases separated the two germline ends. In DNA form, the CDR3 reads TGTGCCACCAGCGTTCGGACTAGCAATCAGCCCCAGCATTTT. Encoded protein: CATSVRTSNQPQHF.

The CDR3 loop reads CTSSPHKSSYNSPLHF. Here the CDR3 DNA reads TGCACCAGCAGCCCACACAAGAGCTCCTATAATTCACCCCTCCACTTT. V is TRBV1 and J is TRBJ1-6. TRBV1 represents a pseudogene. This CDR3 has 16 residues.

This chain connects TRBV27 to TRBJ2-4; D unresolved. Trimming left V 3 bases short and J 0 bases short, with 6 bases between. Looked up from germline, CDR1 is MNHEY and CDR2 is SMNVEV (reference sequence). The CDR3 has 14 amino acids. The CDR3 loop is CASSFVGAKNIQYF. The DNA for the CDR3 is TGTGCCAGCAGTTTTGTGGGAGCCAAAAACATTCAGTACTTC.

The chain's CDR3 is CAWGRPDKNIQYF. The CDR3 DNA follows: TGTGCCTGGGGTAGACCCGATAAAAACATTCAGTACTTC. The gene calls are TRBV30 and TRBJ2-4; D gene unclear. The ends were cut back, 5 bases at V and 4 bases at J, with 12 bases in the middle. From germline, CDR1 is GTSNPN and CDR2 SVGIG (reference sequence). The CDR3 has 13 residues.

The J gene is TRBJ1-1, the V gene TRBV28; D is possibly TRBD1 (6 bases). The germline V and J ends were trimmed by 3 bases and 2 bases, with 16 bases remaining between them. The germline V gene has CDR1 MDHEN and CDR2 SYDVKM. The CDR3 length is 16 residues. The CDR3 DNA sequence: TGTGCCAGCAGTTTCCACGACAGGTCCCTCAACACTGAAGCTTTCTTT. Translation gives CASSFHDRSLNTEAFF.